The 5 T cell receptor beta chains below all came from one sample that was sequenced in a study of glioma-infiltrating T cells after dendritic cell vaccination. Profiled with immunoSEQ multiplex PCR; TCRdb holds only in-frame clones, not every one. The sample has about 32,000 clones, more than 90% seen once. Specimen: blood, collected before dendritic cell vaccination. The receptor source for this set is a human donor with glioblastoma.

The rearrangement joins TRBV5-6 to TRBJ2-3; tentatively, D is TRBD2 (7 bases). The CDR3 spans 15 residues. Germline CDR1 and CDR2: SGHDT and YYEEEE. V was cut by 1 base and J by 6 bases, with 15 bases left in between. The CDR3 coding sequence is TGTGCCAGCAGCTTGTCGGGGGGCCCGGCGGATACGCAGTATTTT. This translates into CASSLSGGPADTQYF.

This clone was detected only once. Other DNA sequences in this sample translate to the same CDR3. The genes are TRBV15 and TRBJ1-6; maybe TRBD1 (5 bases). Trimming left V 5 bases short and J 7 bases short, with 15 bases between. Germline loops: CDR1 LNHNV, CDR2 YYDKDF (reference sequence). The CDR3 loop spans 15 amino acids. CDR3: CATSGGRGRNSPLHF. DNA of the CDR3: TGTGCCACCAGCGGCGGGCGGGGGAGGAATTCACCCCTCCACTTT.

The J gene is TRBJ1-2, the V gene TRBV10-3; D gene ambiguous. The germline CDR1 and CDR2 sequences are ENHRY and SYGVKD. The V end lost 0 bases, the J end lost 5 bases, and 13 bases lay between the germline ends. This CDR3 spans 15 amino acids. The CDR3: CAISESKTSQYGYTF. In DNA form, the CDR3 reads TGTGCCATCAGTGAGTCGAAAACTAGCCAATATGGCTACACCTTC.

As for this clone: Other DNA sequences in this sample translate to the same CDR3. This chain uses TRBV5-1 with TRBJ2-7; 8 bases fit TRBD2. V was clipped by 4 bases and J by 4 bases; unmatched bases: 1. Looked up from germline, CDR1 is SGHRS and CDR2 is YFSETQ. CDR3 length equals 12 residues. As DNA, the CDR3 is TGCGCCAGCAGCGCGGGGGGTTACGAGCAGTACTTC. The encoded protein is CASSAGGYEQYF.

The rearrangement links TRBV9 to TRBJ2-2, with 8 bases that match TRBD2. There are 21 residues in the CDR3. V trimming: 2 bases; J trimming: 0 bases; junction bases outside the gene matches: 18. From germline, CDR1 is SGDLS and CDR2 YYNGEE. CDR3 sequence (DNA): TGTGCCAGCAGCGTTGTCCCCGGTTTGGCGGGGGGCCTATCGAACACCGGGGAGCTGTTTTTT. Translation gives CASSVVPGLAGGLSNTGELFF.